This T cell receptor (beta chain) derives from a study of cytomegalovirus exposure and HLA in healthy donors. About the study: Membership in the Caucasian-associated ancestry cluster was found for around four fifths of a few hundred genotyped donors. Broader study findings: Altogether, 150 to 200 TCR beta chains were recorded as cytomegalovirus-associated. Most TCR beta V segments were productive about 87% or about 30% of the time in an earlier analysis. V- and J-gene trimming of TCR beta was linked (in a later analysis) to a missense DCLRE1C variant.

The PCR made use of 60 Vbeta and 13 Jbeta primers. TCRdb's table, derived via immunoSEQ multiplex PCR, lists solely in-frame clones and lacks some. The table lists some 170,000 clones, roughly three quarters of them singletons. The CDR3 consists of 18 residues. The V gene lost 0 bases and the J gene lost 5 bases, with 22 bases spanning the gap. Germline lookup yields CDR1 WNHNN and CDR2 SYGVQD (reference sequence). With respect to this clone: No antigen is known for it.

The J gene is TRBJ2-5, the V gene TRBV10-1; D is perhaps TRBD1 (6 bases). This clonotype was sampled from a man aged 60 to 69 in good health and CMV-seronegative. The sample taken for sequencing was PBMCs. The CDR3 loop reads CASSESGTTGGRRETQYF. Written as DNA, the CDR3 is TGCGCCAGCAGTGAGTCAGGGACAACTGGCGGTCGGCGGGAGACCCAGTACTTC.